A selection of T cell receptor beta chains follows, all from one sample in a study of blood T cell repertoires in COVID-19. The table came from immunoSEQ multiplex PCR; TCRdb's copy has only in-frame clones and leaves some out. The table lists 300,000 to 350,000 clones, around 90% of them singletons. The source material was peripheral blood. The source is a young man with active or convalescent COVID-19. Both conserved end residues are part of each CDR3. The D gene is left open where the match is weak. The listing skips clone size in some rows; elsewhere it reads once, few, many or a size class.

clone_size j_call d_call v_call cdr3_aa cdr3_nt
- TRBJ2-1 - TRBV5-1 CASRDGLRPGFF TGCGCCAGCAGGGACGGACTTCGTCCCGGTTTCTTC
- TRBJ1-6 - TRBV5-1 CASSLGPRGAGSPLHF TGCGCCAGCAGCTTGGGACCCAGGGGCGCAGGGTCACCCCTCCACTTT
- TRBJ1-2 - TRBV7-8 CASSQTGQYGYTF TGTGCCAGCAGCCAAACCGGACAGTATGGCTACACCTTC
- TRBJ2-7 - TRBV5-5 CASSLQTGSTYEQYF TGTGCCAGCAGCTTGCAGACAGGTAGCACCTACGAGCAGTACTTC
- TRBJ2-7 TRBD2 TRBV7-3 CASSRSGGNYEQYF TGTGCCAGCAGCCGCTCGGGGGGGAACTACGAGCAGTACTTC
few TRBJ2-7 - TRBV7-9 CASSLVQEQYF TGTGCCAGCAGCTTAGTCCAGGAGCAGTACTTC
- TRBJ2-3 TRBD2 TRBV3-1/TRBV3-2 CASKSAGIGTDTQYF TGTGCCAGCAAGTCAGCGGGAATTGGGACAGATACGCAGTATTTT
- TRBJ2-3 TRBD2 TRBV2 CASILAGSSTDTQYF TGTGCCAGCATTCTAGCGGGATCTAGCACAGATACGCAGTATTTT
- TRBJ1-2 TRBD1 TRBV12-5 CASGSPGQTYGYTF TGTGCTAGTGGCTCACCGGGACAGACTTATGGCTACACCTTC
- TRBJ1-2 TRBD1 TRBV27 CASSPGTGDYGYTF TGTGCCAGCAGCCCAGGGACAGGCGACTATGGCTACACCTTC